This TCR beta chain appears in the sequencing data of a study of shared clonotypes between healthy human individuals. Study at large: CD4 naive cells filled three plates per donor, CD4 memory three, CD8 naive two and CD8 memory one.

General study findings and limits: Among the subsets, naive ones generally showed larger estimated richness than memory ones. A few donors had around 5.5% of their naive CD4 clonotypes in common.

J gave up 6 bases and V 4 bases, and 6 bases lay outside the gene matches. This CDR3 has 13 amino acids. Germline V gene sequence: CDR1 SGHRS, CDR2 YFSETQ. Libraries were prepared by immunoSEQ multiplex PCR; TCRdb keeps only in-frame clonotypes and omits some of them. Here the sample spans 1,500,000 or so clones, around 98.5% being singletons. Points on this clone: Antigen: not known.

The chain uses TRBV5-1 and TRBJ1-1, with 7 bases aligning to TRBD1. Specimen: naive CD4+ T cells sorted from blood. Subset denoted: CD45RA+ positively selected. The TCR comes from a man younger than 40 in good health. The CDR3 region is CASSLLGGAEAFF. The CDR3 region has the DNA TGCGCCAGCAGCCTTTTAGGGGGCGCTGAAGCTTTCTTT.